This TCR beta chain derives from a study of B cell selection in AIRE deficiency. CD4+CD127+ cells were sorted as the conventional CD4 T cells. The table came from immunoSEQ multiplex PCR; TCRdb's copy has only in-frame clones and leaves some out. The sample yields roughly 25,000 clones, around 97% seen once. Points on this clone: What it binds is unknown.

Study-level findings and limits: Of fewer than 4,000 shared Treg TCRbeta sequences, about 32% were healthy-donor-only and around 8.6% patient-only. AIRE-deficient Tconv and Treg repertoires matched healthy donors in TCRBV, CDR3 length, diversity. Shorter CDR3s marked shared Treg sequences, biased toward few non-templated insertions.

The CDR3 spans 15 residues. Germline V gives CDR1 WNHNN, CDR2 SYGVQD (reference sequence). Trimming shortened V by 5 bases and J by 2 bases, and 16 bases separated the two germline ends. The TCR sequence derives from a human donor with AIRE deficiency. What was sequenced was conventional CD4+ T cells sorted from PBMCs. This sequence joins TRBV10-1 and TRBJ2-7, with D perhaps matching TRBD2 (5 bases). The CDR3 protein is CASSRIAPLTYEQYF. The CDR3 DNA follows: TGCGCCAGCAGTCGAATAGCGCCCCTCACCTACGAGCAGTACTTC.